The next 26 T cell receptor beta chains were all read from a single sample in a study of cytomegalovirus exposure and HLA in healthy donors. Repertoires were generated with immunoSEQ multiplex PCR, while TCRdb's copy carries only in-frame clones and drops some. The sample lists fewer than 95,000 clones; 94% were seen once. Material for sequencing was PBMCs. The receptor set was obtained from a woman aged 18-29 years in good health and CMV-seronegative.

The chain combines TRBV29-1 with TRBJ1-3; D not resolved. CDR1 is SQVTM, CDR2 ANQGSEA, per germline. CDR3 length equals 13 residues. Trimming shortened V by 4 bases and J by 0 bases, and 7 bases separated the two germline ends. The CDR3: CSVVIDSGNTIYF. The CDR3, as DNA: TGCAGCGTTGTAATAGACTCTGGAAACACCATATATTTT.

J is TRBJ1-4 and V is TRBV2, with D uncertain. The V and J ends lost 6 bases and 3 bases respectively, with 11 bases between them. The CDR3 contains 14 residues. Looked up from germline, CDR1 is SNHLY and CDR2 is FYNNEI. CDR3 region: CASSVVGANEKLFF. The CDR3 region has the DNA TGTGCCAGCAGCGTTGTCGGGGCTAATGAAAAACTGTTTTTT.

In its sample, this clone was seen once. The CDR3 nucleotides are TGTGCCAGCAGCTCCCACATAGCGGGGAGGGCAGATACGCAGTATTTT. Translating gives CASSSHIAGRADTQYF. This chain connects TRBV7-3 to TRBJ2-3; 8 bases are shared with TRBD2. CDR3 length equals 16 residues. J gave up 4 bases and V 4 bases, and 10 bases lay outside the gene matches. Germline-derived CDR1 and CDR2 are SGHTA and FQGTGA.

The V and J genes are TRBV9 and TRBJ1-1; D perhaps matches TRBD1 (5 bases). Germline V lookup: CDR1 SGDLS, CDR2 YYNGEE. The CDR3 spans 14 residues. Trimming cost V 0 bases and J 6 bases, with 12 bases left between them. DNA of the CDR3: TGTGCCAGCAGCGTAGTGGGTGACAGACCTGAAGCTTTCTTT. Translated, it gives CASSVVGDRPEAFF.

The chain carries TRBV5-1 and TRBJ1-6, with 8 bases that match TRBD1. Germline V gene sequence: CDR1 SGHRS, CDR2 YFSETQ. With V trimmed by 0 bases and J by 0 bases, 8 bases remained unmatched. The CDR3 consists of 19 residues. CDR3 DNA: TGCGCCAGCAGCTTGGCCTTACAGGGGGTTAGCTCCTATAATTCACCCCTCCACTTT. Translated: CASSLALQGVSSYNSPLHF.

The V call is TRBV19, the J call TRBJ2-5; 7 bases align to TRBD1. TRBJ2-7 matches the DNA end more closely, so the J call is doubtful. Per germline, CDR1 LNHDA and CDR2 SQIVND (reference sequence). The CDR3 is made up of 15 amino acids. The CDR3 loop reads CASSSHQTTGFEQYF. The CDR3 DNA reads TGTGCCAGTAGTAGCCACCAAACGACAGGGTTCGAGCAGTACTTC.

The genes are TRBV5-1 and TRBJ2-3; 9 nucleotides line up with TRBD2. Germline values: CDR1 SGHRS, CDR2 YFSETQ. The CDR3 covers 17 residues. V gave up 4 bases and J gave up 3 bases; unmatched junction bases: 12. CDR3 protein: CASSHGVAGGYTDTQYF. The CDR3 nucleotides are TGCGCCAGCAGCCATGGGGTGGCGGGGGGGTATACAGATACGCAGTATTTT.

This chain connects TRBV7-3 to TRBJ1-2; D perhaps matches TRBD1 (6 bases). Germline CDR1 reads SGHTA; CDR2 reads FQGTGA. Trimming took off 5 bases at V and 3 bases at J, with 16 bases between the two ends. This CDR3 contains 15 residues. CDR3 nucleotide sequence: TGTGCCAGCAGCGCGGCGGACAGCGTGTACTATGGCTACACCTTC. Translated, it gives CASSAADSVYYGYTF.

Only one count was recorded for this clone. The chain recombines TRBV7-9 with TRBJ1-2, with a weak D call TRBD1 (5 bases). Germline V gene sequence: CDR1 SEHNR, CDR2 FQNEAQ (reference sequence). The CDR3 has 14 amino acids. Trimming took off 1 base at V and 2 bases at J, with 8 bases between the two ends. CDR3 in amino acids: CASSLVGGNYGYTF. The CDR3 coding sequence is TGTGCCAGCAGCTTAGTGGGGGGGAACTATGGCTACACCTTC.

The chain carries TRBV5-1 and TRBJ2-2, with a possible D match to TRBD1 (6 bases). The V end lost 5 bases, the J end lost 1 base, and 6 bases lay between the germline ends. CDR1 is SGHRS, CDR2 YFSETQ, per germline. There are 13 residues in the CDR3. The CDR3 nucleotides are TGCGCCAGCAGACAGGGGAACACCGGGGAGCTGTTTTTT. The encoded protein is CASRQGNTGELFF.

Only one count was recorded for this clone. The CDR3 DNA is TGCGCCAGCAGCCTCGACAGGGTCGCTGAAGCTTTCTTT. It codes for CASSLDRVAEAFF. The chain couples TRBV5-1 to TRBJ1-1, with TRBD1 matching 7 bases. V lost 4 bases and J lost 6; bases outside the gene matches: 6. CDR3 size: 13 residues. CDR1 is SGHRS and CDR2 is YFSETQ in the germline V gene.

The chain has TRBV7-9 and TRBJ2-6; TRBD1 is a possible D gene (5 bases). Germline assignment: CDR1 SEHNR and CDR2 FQNEAQ (reference sequence). Deletions cut 1 base from V and 7 bases from J, with 5 bases between. The CDR3 length is 13 residues. CDR3 sequence: CASSLGTANVLTF. The DNA of the CDR3 is TGTGCCAGCAGCTTAGGGACAGCCAACGTCCTGACTTTC.

The chain joins TRBV19 to TRBJ1-2; D is undetermined. Between the trimmed V and J ends, which lost 3 bases and 4 bases, there was a span of 9 bases. The CDR3 totals 13 residues. Germline V gene lookup returns CDR1 LNHDA and CDR2 SQIVND (reference sequence). The CDR3 DNA is TGTGCCAGTAGTATTGAAGGACTCTATGGCTACACCTTC. This codes for CASSIEGLYGYTF.

In regard to this clone: The same CDR3 can be traced to other DNA sequences in this sample. The chain joins TRBV9 to TRBJ2-7, with D maybe TRBD1 (5 bases). From germline, CDR1 is SGDLS and CDR2 YYNGEE. This CDR3 region has 14 residues. V lost 0 bases to trimming and J lost 4 bases, with 11 bases between them. The CDR3 region is CASSVGTGAYEQYF. CDR3 nucleotide sequence: TGTGCCAGCAGCGTAGGCACAGGAGCATACGAGCAGTACTTC.

The rearrangement links TRBV30 to TRBJ2-7, with a weak D call TRBD1 (5 bases). The V end was cut by 2 bases, the J end by 2 bases, with 13 bases between. CDR1 and CDR2 from the germline V gene are GTSNPN and SVGIG (reference sequence). This CDR3 is built from 14 residues. CDR3 sequence (DNA): TGTGCCTGGAGTCACCATGGGGCCCCCTACGAGCAGTACTTC. Protein sequence: CAWSHHGAPYEQYF. The full variable domain, with the rest looked up from reference TRBV30 and TRBJ2-7, is SQTIHQWPATLVQPVGSPLSLECTVEGTSNPNLYWYRQAAGRGLQLLFYSVGIGQISSEVPQNLSASRPQDRQFILSSKKLLLSDSGFYLCAWSHHGAPYEQYFGPGTRLTVT.

The V gene is TRBV4-1, the J gene TRBJ1-5; D perhaps matches TRBD1 (6 bases). V lost 0 bases to trimming and J lost 5 bases, with 8 bases between them. Germline values: CDR1 MGHRA, CDR2 YSYEKL. This CDR3 spans 14 amino acids. The CDR3 loop reads CASSQDHRDQPQHF. CDR3 DNA: TGCGCCAGCAGCCAAGATCACAGGGATCAGCCCCAGCATTTT.

The V gene is TRBV30, the J gene TRBJ1-6; D is undetermined. Germline CDR1 reads GTSNPN; CDR2 reads SVGIG (reference sequence). The CDR3 runs 13 residues. Trimming pared 8 bases from V and 10 bases from J, leaving 18 bases between. This CDR3 reads CARREPGNSPLHF. The CDR3 nucleotides read TGTGCCCGCCGCGAGCCGGGGAACTCACCCCTCCACTTT. The full variable domain, in which reference TRBV30 and TRBJ1-6 provide the parts outside the CDR3, is SQTIHQWPATLVQPVGSPLSLECTVEGTSNPNLYWYRQAAGRGLQLLFYSVGIGQISSEVPQNLSASRPQDRQFILSSKKLLLSDSGFYLCARREPGNSPLHFGNGTRLTVT.

This clone was observed once. The V gene is TRBV6-6, the J gene TRBJ1-5; 10 bases fit TRBD1. The CDR3 loop spans 13 amino acids. V lost 8 bases, J lost 5 bases, and 3 bases stayed unmatched. Germline lookup yields CDR1 MNHNY and CDR2 SVGAGI (reference sequence). CDR3 coding DNA: TGTGCCAGCGGACAGGGGGTAGATCAGCCCCAGCATTTT. Translated, it gives CASGQGVDQPQHF.

This rearrangement joins TRBV5-1 to TRBJ2-3; no clear D gene. Trimming shortened V by 4 bases and J by 1 base, and 7 bases separated the two germline ends. The CDR3 has 13 amino acids. The germline CDR1 and CDR2 sequences are SGHRS and YFSETQ. CDR3 region: CASSDQGTDTQYF. In DNA form, the CDR3 reads TGCGCCAGCAGCGACCAGGGCACAGATACGCAGTATTTT.

This chain joins TRBV13 and TRBJ1-5; 7 bases are a match to TRBD1. Germline CDR1 PRHDT, CDR2 FYEKMQ (reference sequence). V lost 0 bases, J lost 4 bases, and 3 bases stayed unmatched. The CDR3 contains 15 residues. The CDR3 DNA is TGTGCCAGCAGCTTAGGGGCAGGGGGGAATCAGCCCCAGCATTTT. Protein product: CASSLGAGGNQPQHF. Full variable domain (rest looked up from reference TRBV13 and TRBJ1-5): AAGVIQSPRHLIKEKRETATLKCYPIPRHDTVYWYQQGPGQDPQFLISFYEKMQSDKGSIPDRFSAQQFSDYHSELNMSSLELGDSALYFCASSLGAGGNQPQHFGDGTRLSIL.

This chain links TRBV30 with TRBJ2-7; a weak D match, TRBD1 (5 bases). Trimming took off 3 bases at V and 4 bases at J, with 16 bases between the two ends. This CDR3 comprises 14 residues. CDR1 and CDR2 (germline): GTSNPN, SVGIG (reference sequence). As DNA, the CDR3 is TGTGCCTGGAGCCCTGCGGCCAGGGAATACGAGCAGTACTTC. Amino acid sequence: CAWSPAAREYEQYF.

The rearrangement joins TRBV7-2 to TRBJ1-5, with a weak D call TRBD1 (5 bases). V lost 1 base and J lost 5, with 12 bases in between. Germline assignment: CDR1 SGHTA and CDR2 FQGNSA. The CDR3 spans 15 residues. CDR3 bases: TGTGCCAGCAGCTTAGATTGGGGGGGATATCAGCCCCAGCATTTT. This gives the protein CASSLDWGGYQPQHF.

J is TRBJ1-1 and V is TRBV6-5; D remains ambiguous. V shed 4 bases and J shed 0 bases, with 15 bases lying between them. Germline CDR1 reads MNHEY; CDR2 reads SVGAGI. The CDR3 length is 16 residues. The CDR3 spells CASSSGLEFLNTEAFF. CDR3 in DNA: TGTGCCAGCAGTTCCGGTTTGGAGTTTCTGAACACTGAAGCTTTCTTT.

V is TRBV14 and J is TRBJ1-1; unclear D gene. V was cut by 6 bases and J by 5 bases, with 10 bases left in between. The CDR3 consists of 12 residues. The germline V gene encodes CDR1 SGHDN and CDR2 FVKESK. As DNA, the CDR3 is TGTGCCAGCAGTCTACAGCCAACTGAAGCTTTCTTT. Protein product: CASSLQPTEAFF.

V and J are TRBV7-2 and TRBJ2-7; 9 bases agree with TRBD1. Germline-derived CDR1 and CDR2 are SGHTA and FQGNSA. J was trimmed by 1 base and V by 3 bases; bases with no gene match: 10. The CDR3 extends over 17 amino acids. The CDR3 region has the DNA TGTGCCAGCAGCTTGAACTCCGGGACAGGGAAATCCTACGAGCAGTACTTC. This translates into CASSLNSGTGKSYEQYF.

This chain links TRBV19 with TRBJ1-6; D ambiguous. V shed 9 bases and J shed 9 bases, with 21 bases lying between them. Germline-derived CDR1 and CDR2 are LNHDA and SQIVND (reference sequence). This CDR3 has 15 residues. The CDR3, as DNA: TGTGCCAGCTCTCCCCCGGGAATTGATAGTTCACCCCTCCACTTT. Its protein is CASSPPGIDSSPLHF.